This entry features one T cell receptor (beta chain) sequence. The antigen remains unidentified. With 5 bases clipped from V and 4 bases from J, the junction kept 10 bases outside the gene matches. Germline values: CDR1 SGHTA, CDR2 FQGTGA. CDR3 size: 15 residues. Measured with immunoSEQ multiplex PCR; TCRdb has only the in-frame clones, and not every one. The repertoire has around 120,000 clones, roughly 89% of them found once; the top ten carry roughly 8.9%. These data belong to a study of T cell responses to AZD1222 COVID-19 vaccine. Whole-study findings and limits: Close to half of all spike-specific TCRs reportedly target regions of the variants that are unmutated.

The sample was peripheral blood, taken on day 0 of AZD1222 vaccination. The origin of this receptor is an adult in good health. The chain links TRBV7-3 to TRBJ2-7; TRBD2 aligns across 8 bases. Written as DNA, the CDR3 is TGTGCCAGCAGCCCCGTAGTAGCGGGACGGTACGAGCAGTACTTC. This translates into CASSPVVAGRYEQYF.